This is a list of T cell receptor beta chains from one sample in a study of blood T cell repertoires in COVID-19. The assay was immunoSEQ multiplex PCR, and TCRdb's table has in-frame clones only and misses some. The data contain 250,000 to 350,000 clones, around 90% of them singletons. Sequencing was carried out using PBMCs or T cells enriched from blood (not recorded which). The receptors were gathered from a woman under 40 who had recovered from COVID-19. Both conserved end residues are part of each CDR3. The D gene is left open where the match is weak. Clone size is given for some rows only: seen once, a few or many times, or a class if the clone is expanded.

TGTGCCAGCAGCCCTGGGACACGCAATCAGCCCCAGCATTTT,CASSPGTRNQPQHF,TRBJ1-5,TRBV9,NA,NA
TGTGCCAGCAGCTTCGGGGGGAACACTGAAGCTTTCTTT,CASSFGGNTEAFF,TRBJ1-1,TRBV7-9,NA,NA
TGTGCCAGTAGTATATCTAGTACCTACGAGCAGTACTTC,CASSISSTYEQYF,TRBJ2-7,TRBV19,NA,NA
TGTGCCAGCAGCCGGACTAGCGGAAATAACAATGAGCAGTTCTTC,CASSRTSGNNNEQFF,TRBJ2-1,TRBV7-2,TRBD2,NA
TGTGCCAGCAGCCACACAGGGTTACCCTACGAGCAGTACTTC,CASSHTGLPYEQYF,TRBJ2-7,TRBV9,NA,NA
TGCGCCAGCAGCTTGGTGGCGGGGAGCACAGATACGCAGTATTTT,CASSLVAGSTDTQYF,TRBJ2-3,TRBV5-1,NA,NA
TGTGCCAGCAGCTTAGTCTCAAGGGGGCCGAATGAGCAGTTCTTC,CASSLVSRGPNEQFF,TRBJ2-1,TRBV7-9,TRBD1,NA
TGTGCCAGCACCCCGGGACAGGCGACCTACGAGCAGTACTTC,CASTPGQATYEQYF,TRBJ2-7,TRBV28,TRBD1,NA
TGTGCCAGCAGCACCCAAGGGGGCGGGGATGAGCAGTTCTTC,CASSTQGGGDEQFF,TRBJ2-1,TRBV7-9,NA,NA
TGTGCCAGCAGCTGGACGGGACAGGGGTTTAGTGAGCAGTTCTTC,CASSWTGQGFSEQFF,TRBJ2-1,TRBV5-8,TRBD1,once
TGTGCCAGCAGTCTCCGACAGGGGGAAAAACTGTTTTTT,CASSLRQGEKLFF,TRBJ1-4,TRBV6-2/TRBV6-3,TRBD1,NA
TGCGCCAGCAGCTTGGACGGGGGGGCCCCCGGGGAGCTGTTTTTT,CASSLDGGAPGELFF,TRBJ2-2,TRBV5-1,TRBD2,NA
TGTGCCAGCAGCTTATTGGCTCAGGGAAGGGTGGAGACCCAGTACTTC,CASSLLAQGRVETQYF,TRBJ2-5,TRBV7-8,NA,once
TGTGCCAGAGGGGCACGGTGGGAGACCCAGTACTTC,CARGARWETQYF,TRBJ2-5,TRBV5-6,NA,NA
TGTGCCAGCAGTCCGGGACAGGGGGGCACTGAAGCTTTCTTT,CASSPGQGGTEAFF,TRBJ1-1,TRBV5-4,TRBD1,once
TGTGCTAGCAGCTTAGGGGCCAGCGGGGGGGCGAGAGAGACCCAGTACTTC,CASSLGASGGARETQYF,TRBJ2-5,TRBV7-7,TRBD2,NA
TGTGCCAGTAGTAGGGAGGGGGGCGACGGGGCCAACGTCCTGACTTTC,CASSREGGDGANVLTF,TRBJ2-6,TRBV19,NA,NA
TGTGCCAGCAGCCCGGCAGGGGAGCCAGATACGCAGTATTTT,CASSPAGEPDTQYF,TRBJ2-3,TRBV5-4,NA,NA
TGTGCCAGCAGTTACACACAGGGGGGAATTACTGAAGCTTTCTTT,CASSYTQGGITEAFF,TRBJ1-1,TRBV6-5,TRBD1,NA
TGTGCCAGCAGCGGGGGGGACAGGGCCAACGAGCAGTACTTC,CASSGGDRANEQYF,TRBJ2-7,TRBV7-9,TRBD1,NA
TGTGCCAGTAGTATCGACAGGGGTGCTGAAGCTTTCTTT,CASSIDRGAEAFF,TRBJ1-1,TRBV19,TRBD1,NA
TGTGCCAGCAGCCTCGTCAGGGGGATGAACACTGAAGCTTTCTTT,CASSLVRGMNTEAFF,TRBJ1-1,TRBV11-2,TRBD1,NA
TGCGCCAGCAGCCAAGATCGGGACAGCGACACTGAAGCTTTCTTT,CASSQDRDSDTEAFF,TRBJ1-1,TRBV4-3,TRBD1,NA
TGTGCCAGTAGCCGCAGGGGCGGTCAGCCCCAGCATTTT,CASSRRGGQPQHF,TRBJ1-5,TRBV19,NA,NA
TGTGCCAGCAGCCAAGTAGGGAGCTCTGGAAACACCATATATTTT,CASSQVGSSGNTIYF,TRBJ1-3,TRBV4-2,NA,NA